This TCR beta chain was sequenced for a study of CD8 T cells in Susac syndrome. In regard to this clonotype: Its antigen is not identified.

The patients serving as multiple sclerosis controls were treatment-naive. They had stable or active relapsing-remitting disease and fulfilled revised McDonald criteria. In contrast to the negatively isolated CD8+ and CD4+ T cells, TEMRA cells were FACS-enriched. Study-level findings and limits: A relatively small number of individuals underwent TCR sequencing and HLA analysis.

Germline CDR1 is MDHEN and CDR2 is SYDVKM. This CDR3 is 20 amino acids long. Trimming cost V 3 bases and J 0 bases; bases outside gene matches: 10. An input of roughly 0.5 to 1 ug of RNA was subjected to reverse transcription using random hexamers. By means of immunoSEQ multiplex PCR, TCR beta CDR3 spanning 54 Vbeta and 13 Jbeta underwent amplification. Using its own MiXCR run on the immunoSEQ multiplex PCR reads, TCRdb lists one record per CDR3 protein. The table lists 150,000 or so distinct CDR3 sequences, about 94% of them singletons. The sample taken for sequencing was CD8+ T cells from PBMCs. This TCR derives from a human donor with multiple sclerosis. The V and J genes are TRBV28 and TRBJ2-3, with 15 positions matching TRBD2. The CDR3 sequence is CASSFEGLAGGVSSTDTQYF. The DNA for the CDR3 is TGTGCCAGCAGTTTTGAGGGACTAGCGGGGGGTGTTTCTAGCACAGATACGCAGTATTTT.